This TCR beta chain was sequenced in a study of T-cell reconstitution after alpha-beta-depleted transplantation in children. Construction of the TCRbeta library involved unique molecular identifiers. TCRdb re-called the PCR reads through MiXCR, storing one row per CDR3 protein. The table includes 490,000 or so distinct CDR3 sequences, about 10% detected once. The CDR3 consists of 14 residues. Trimming shortened V by 6 bases and J by 0 bases, and 11 bases separated the two germline ends. Germline CDR1 MNHEY, CDR2 SMNVEV (reference sequence). This clonotype was counted only a few times. The source was PBMCs, collected before TCRalphabeta/CD19-depleted stem cell transplant. This sequence was found in a child aged 2 to 10 with inherited bone marrow failure, due to receive a stem cell transplant. The chain has TRBV27 and TRBJ1-2; D possibly corresponds to TRBD1 (5 bases). The CDR3 DNA is TGTGCCAGCAGAAAGACAGAAACTAACTATGGCTACACCTTC. This sequence encodes CASRKTETNYGYTF.